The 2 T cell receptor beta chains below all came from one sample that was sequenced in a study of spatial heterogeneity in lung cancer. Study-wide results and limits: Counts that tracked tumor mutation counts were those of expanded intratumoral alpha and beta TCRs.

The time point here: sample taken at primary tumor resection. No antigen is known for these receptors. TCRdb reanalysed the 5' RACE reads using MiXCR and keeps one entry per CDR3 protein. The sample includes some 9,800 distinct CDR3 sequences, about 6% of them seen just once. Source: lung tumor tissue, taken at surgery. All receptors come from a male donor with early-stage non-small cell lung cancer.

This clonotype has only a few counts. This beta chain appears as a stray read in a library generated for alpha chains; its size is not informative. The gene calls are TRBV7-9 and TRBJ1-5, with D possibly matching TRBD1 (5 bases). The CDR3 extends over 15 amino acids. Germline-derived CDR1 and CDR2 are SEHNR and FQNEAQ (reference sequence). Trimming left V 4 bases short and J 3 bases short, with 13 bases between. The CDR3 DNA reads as TGTGCCAGCAGCTCCGAACAGGAATCCAATCAGCCCCAGCATTTT. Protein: CASSSEQESNQPQHF.

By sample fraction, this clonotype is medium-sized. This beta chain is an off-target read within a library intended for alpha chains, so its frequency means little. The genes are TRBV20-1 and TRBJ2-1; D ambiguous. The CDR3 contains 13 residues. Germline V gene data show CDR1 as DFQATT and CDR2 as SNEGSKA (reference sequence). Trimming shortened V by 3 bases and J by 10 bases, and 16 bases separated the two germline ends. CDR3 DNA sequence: TGCAGTGCTAGTTACGGACGGCCAGAGGAGCAGTTCTTC. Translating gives CSASYGRPEEQFF.